The rows below give T cell receptor beta chains drawn from one sample of a study of shared clonotypes between healthy human individuals. The table came from immunoSEQ multiplex PCR; TCRdb's copy has only in-frame clones and leaves some out. Here the sample spans 640,000 or so clones, about 78% being singletons. Sequencing input: memory CD4+ T cells sorted from blood. Receptors were obtained from a woman aged 25 to 39 in good health. Both conserved end residues are part of each CDR3.

V gene	J gene	CDR3 protein
TRBV18	TRBJ1-2	CASSPGGNYGYTF
TRBV2	TRBJ2-6	CASTETGFSGANVLTF
TRBV18	TRBJ1-2	CASSRTGSYGYTF
TRBV5-1	TRBJ1-1	CASGPGDRDNTEAFF
TRBV28	TRBJ1-5	CASSSSRTGNQPQHF
TRBV28	TRBJ1-2	CASKIGTGGLYGYTF
TRBV6-1	TRBJ2-7	CASFGGSLTYEQYF
TRBV18	TRBJ2-1	CASSRKVDGTGDNEQFF
TRBV19	TRBJ2-2	CASSLSGNTGELFF
TRBV5-1	TRBJ1-4	CASSLGQTNEKLFF
TRBV6-7	TRBJ2-3	CASSYRTAPMSTDTQYF
TRBV15	TRBJ2-3	CATSSGGGTDTQYF
TRBV19	TRBJ1-5	CASSRDSNQPQHF
TRBV19	TRBJ2-7	CASSIEPTAGEQYF
TRBV28	TRBJ2-2	CASSLGGRDTGELFF
TRBV28	TRBJ1-5	CASSSGGGLMWSNQPQHF
TRBV18	TRBJ2-3	CASSPQASTDTQYF
TRBV11-3	TRBJ2-2	CASSSDRGTGELFF
TRBV28	TRBJ2-3	CASSWATGGSTDTQYF
TRBV4-1	TRBJ1-6	CASSQASVGASSPLHF
TRBV28	TRBJ2-1	CASSLGRVNNEQFF
TRBV29-1	TRBJ2-7	CSVEVIFGHEQYF
TRBV7-8	TRBJ1-4	CASSFDRGAEKLFF
TRBV7-9	TRBJ2-5	CASSSTTPGTASQETQYF
TRBV7-9	TRBJ2-2	CASNADWGTGELFF
TRBV28	TRBJ1-5	CASSNYRGGQPQHF
TRBV27	TRBJ1-5	CASSSTSNQPQHF
TRBV7-2	TRBJ2-7	CASSLGGTGSYEQYF
TRBV4-3	TRBJ1-2	CASSQPPGGKGYTF